The clone carrying this T cell receptor (beta chain) was picked up many times. Its antigen is not known. This sample is drawn from a study of neurological immune-mediated disorders. Broader study findings: HTLV-1-associated myelopathy showed the most TCR clonal expansion; multiple sclerosis the least, below healthy controls.

J was trimmed by 5 bases and V by 4 bases; bases with no gene match: 5. Germline V gives CDR1 ENHRY, CDR2 SYGVKD. The CDR3 loop spans 14 amino acids. The cDNA was generated by 5'RACE with 10-nucleotide random UMIs. TCRdb called the 5' RACE reads again in MiXCR, with one record for every CDR3 protein. The repertoire holds 25,000 to 30,000 distinct CDR3 sequences, with about 6.9% as singletons. The source material was PBMCs. This sequence was found in a woman in her fifties or sixties in good health. The rearrangement uses TRBV10-3 and TRBJ1-5; 7 nucleotides line up with TRBD1. CDR3 in amino acids: CAISVGRGDQPQHF. CDR3 sequence (DNA): TGTGCCATCAGTGTGGGCAGGGGGGATCAGCCCCAGCATTTT.